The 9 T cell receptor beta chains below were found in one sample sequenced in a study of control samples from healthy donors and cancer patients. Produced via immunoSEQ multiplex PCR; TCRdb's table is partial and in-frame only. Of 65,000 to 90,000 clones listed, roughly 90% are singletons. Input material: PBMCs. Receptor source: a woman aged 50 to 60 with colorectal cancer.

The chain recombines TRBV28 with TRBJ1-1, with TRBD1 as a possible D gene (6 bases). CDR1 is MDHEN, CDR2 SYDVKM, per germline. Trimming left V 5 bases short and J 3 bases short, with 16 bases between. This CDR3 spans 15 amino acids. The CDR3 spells CASSTGQWIHTEAFF. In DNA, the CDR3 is TGTGCCAGCAGTACAGGGCAATGGATCCACACTGAAGCTTTCTTT. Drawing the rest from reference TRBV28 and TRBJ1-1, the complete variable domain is DVKVTQSSRYLVKRTGEKVFLECVQDMDHENMFWYRQDPGLGLRLIYFSYDVKMKEKGDIPEGYSVSREKKERFSLILESASTNQTSMYLCASSTGQWIHTEAFFGQGTRLTVV.

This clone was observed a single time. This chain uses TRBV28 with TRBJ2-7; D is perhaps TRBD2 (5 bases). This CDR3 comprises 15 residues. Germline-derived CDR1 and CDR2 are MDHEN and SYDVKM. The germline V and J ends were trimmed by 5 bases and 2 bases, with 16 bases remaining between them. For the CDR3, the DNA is TGTGCCAGCAGTGTAGGAGGCGTTGATCCCTACGAGCAGTACGTC. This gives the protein CASSVGGVDPYEQYV.

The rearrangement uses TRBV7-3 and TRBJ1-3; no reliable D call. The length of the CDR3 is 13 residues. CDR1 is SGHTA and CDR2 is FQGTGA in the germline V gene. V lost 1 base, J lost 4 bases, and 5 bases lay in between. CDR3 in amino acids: CASSLNEGNTIYF. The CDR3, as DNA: TGTGCCAGCAGCTTAAACGAGGGAAACACCATATATTTT.

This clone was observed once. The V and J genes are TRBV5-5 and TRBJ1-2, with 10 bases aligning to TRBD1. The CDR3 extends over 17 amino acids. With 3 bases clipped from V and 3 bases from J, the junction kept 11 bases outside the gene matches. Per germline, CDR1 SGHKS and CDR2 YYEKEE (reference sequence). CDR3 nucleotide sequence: TGTGCCAGCAGCTCCCAACCGGGACAGGGGTGGGACTATGGCTACACCTTC. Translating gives CASSSQPGQGWDYGYTF.

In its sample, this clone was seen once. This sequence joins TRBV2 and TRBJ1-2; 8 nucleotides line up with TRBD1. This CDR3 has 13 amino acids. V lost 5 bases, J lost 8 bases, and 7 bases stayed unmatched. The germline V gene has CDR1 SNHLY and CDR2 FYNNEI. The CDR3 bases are TGTGCCAGCAGTTTAACAGGGGGAAGAGGCTACACCTTC. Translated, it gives CASSLTGGRGYTF.

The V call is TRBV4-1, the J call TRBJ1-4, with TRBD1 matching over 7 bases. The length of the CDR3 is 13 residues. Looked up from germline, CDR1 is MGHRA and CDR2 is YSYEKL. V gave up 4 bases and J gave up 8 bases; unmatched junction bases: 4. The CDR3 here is CASSRQGGEKLFF. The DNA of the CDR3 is TGCGCCAGCAGCCGACAGGGTGGGGAAAAACTGTTTTTT.

The DNA for the CDR3 is TGTGCCAGCAGCTTAGGACTAGCGGGTTTGGAGACCCAGTACTTC. Protein product: CASSLGLAGLETQYF. The V and J genes are TRBV7-3 and TRBJ2-5, with 11 bases fitting TRBD2. After removal of 2 bases from V and 5 bases from J, the junction contained 4 bases not matched to a gene. CDR1 SGHTA and CDR2 FQGTGA come from the germline V gene. CDR3 length: 15 residues.

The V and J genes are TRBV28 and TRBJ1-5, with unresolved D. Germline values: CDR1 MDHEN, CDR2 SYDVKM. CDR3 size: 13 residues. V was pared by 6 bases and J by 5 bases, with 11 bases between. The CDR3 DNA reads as TGTGCCAGCAGGATAGGTGTGGATCAGCCCCAGCATTTT. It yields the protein CASRIGVDQPQHF.

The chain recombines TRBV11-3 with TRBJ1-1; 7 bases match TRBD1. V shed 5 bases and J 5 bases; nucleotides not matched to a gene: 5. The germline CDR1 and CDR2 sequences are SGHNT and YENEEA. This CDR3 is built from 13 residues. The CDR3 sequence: CASSRGRGTEAFF. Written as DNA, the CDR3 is TGTGCCAGCAGCCGGGGCAGGGGGACTGAAGCTTTCTTT.